This note documents a single TCR beta chain sequence. This specimen belongs to a study of blood T cell repertoires in COVID-19. Per the original data handling: Estimates of nucleated cell counts were drawn from the amplification of reference gene primers. The assay was immunoSEQ multiplex PCR, and TCRdb's table has in-frame clones only and misses some. The V and J calls and clone size were taken over from that table, and D and trimming were inferred from the DNA. The sample lists approximately 150,000 clones, roughly 90% occurring once. In germline, CDR1 is GTSNPN, CDR2 SVGIG (reference sequence). The CDR3 runs 16 residues. Trimming stripped 3 bases from V and 9 bases from J, with 21 bases between.

The sample consisted of peripheral blood. The TCR sequence derives from a man aged 65 to 79 with active COVID-19. The J gene is TRBJ1-6, the V gene TRBV30; D is perhaps TRBD1 (6 bases). CDR3 sequence (DNA): TGTGCCTGGAGGGCCTTATATGGGGGCACTGCTTCACCCCTCCACTTT. Its translation is CAWRALYGGTASPLHF. The whole variable domain, remainder taken from reference TRBV30 and TRBJ1-6, is SQTIHQWPATLVQPVGSPLSLECTVEGTSNPNLYWYRQAAGRGLQLLFYSVGIGQISSEVPQNLSASRPQDRQFILSSKKLLLSDSGFYLCAWRALYGGTASPLHFGNGTRLTVT.